The 20 T cell receptor beta chains reported below all come from one sample, sequenced in a study of T cell changes during pregnancy in multiple sclerosis. The repertoire was sequenced with immunoSEQ multiplex PCR; TCRdb's copy has only in-frame clones and lacks some. The table lists over 100,000 clones, 80% to 95% of them singletons. The sample here was peripheral blood, taken in the third trimester of pregnancy. The source is a female donor with multiple sclerosis, enrolled in a pregnancy study.

The chain employs TRBV14 and TRBJ2-7; D possibly corresponds to TRBD2 (5 bases). This CDR3 comprises 15 residues. Trimming pared 1 base from V and 1 base from J, leaving 11 bases between. The germline V gene has CDR1 SGHDN and CDR2 FVKESK. The CDR3 is CASSQGSGFSYEQYF. The DNA of the CDR3 is TGTGCCAGCAGCCAAGGGTCGGGATTTTCCTACGAGCAGTACTTC. Filled out from reference TRBV14 and TRBJ2-7, the complete variable domain reads EAGVTQFPSHSVIEKGQTVTLRCDPISGHDNLYWYRRVMGKEIKFLLHFVKESKQDESGMPNNRFLAERTGGTYSTLKVQPAELEDSGVYFCASSQGSGFSYEQYFGPGTRLTVT.

The J gene is TRBJ1-1, the V gene TRBV5-4; 7 nucleotides match TRBD1. The CDR3 sequence is 15 residues long. The germline V gene has CDR1 SGHNT and CDR2 YYREEE (reference sequence). V shed 6 bases, J shed 0 bases, and the junction held 8 bases outside the gene matches. In nucleotides, the CDR3 is TGTGCCAGCATCCAACAGGGGCAAGTGAACACTGAAGCTTTCTTT. Its translation is CASIQQGQVNTEAFF.

In its sample, this clone was seen a few times. The chain has TRBV5-1 and TRBJ1-1, with 7 bases matching TRBD1. CDR3 length equals 14 residues. The junction had 4 bases not matched to a gene; V was cut back by 4 bases and J by 1 base. Germline CDR1 is SGHRS and CDR2 is YFSETQ. In nucleotides, the CDR3 is TGCGCCAGCAGCACCGACAGGGCGAACACTGAAGCTTTCTTT. Translating gives CASSTDRANTEAFF. Together with reference TRBV5-1 and TRBJ1-1, the CDR3 gives the full variable domain: KAGVTQTPRYLIKTRGQQVTLSCSPISGHRSVSWYQQTPGQGLQFLFEYFSETQRNKGNFPGRFSGRQFSNSRSEMNVSTLELGDSALYLCASSTDRANTEAFFGQGTRLTVV.

At least ten counts were recorded for this clone. This chain connects TRBV19 to TRBJ2-3; D remains ambiguous. The germline gives CDR1 LNHDA, CDR2 SQIVND (reference sequence). The CDR3 sequence is 14 residues long. Trimming cost V 3 bases and J 3 bases, with 10 bases left between them. The CDR3 nucleotides are TGTGCCAGTAGTATGAGCCCCGCGACAGATACGCAGTATTTT. As protein: CASSMSPATDTQYF. The entire variable domain, with the rest obtained from reference TRBV19 and TRBJ2-3, is as follows: DGGITQSPKYLFRKEGQNVTLSCEQNLNHDAMYWYRQDPGQGLRLIYYSQIVNDFQKGDIAEGYSVSREKKESFPLTVTSAQKNPTAFYLCASSMSPATDTQYFGPGTRLTVL.

V is TRBV7-9 and J is TRBJ2-3, with D hard to call. Germline CDR1 is SEHNR and CDR2 is FQNEAQ (reference sequence). This CDR3 contains 12 residues. V gave up 5 bases and J gave up 5 bases, with 8 bases separating them. The CDR3 spells CASSLSLDTQYF. The CDR3 nucleotides read TGTGCCAGCAGCCTATCACTAGATACGCAGTATTTT. Full variable domain (outside the CDR3, taken from reference TRBV7-9 and TRBJ2-3): DTGVSQNPRHKITKRGQNVTFRCDPISEHNRLYWYRQTLGQGPEFLTYFQNEAQLEKSRLLSDRFSAERPKGSFSTLEIQRTEQGDSAMYLCASSLSLDTQYFGPGTRLTVL.

This chain connects TRBV5-1 to TRBJ1-4; 9 bases map to TRBD1. The CDR3 is 15 amino acids. The germline V gene encodes CDR1 SGHRS and CDR2 YFSETQ. V lost 3 bases and J lost 8; bases outside the gene matches: 8. The CDR3 DNA is TGCGCCAGCAGCTCTCACGACAGGGGGGAAGAAAAACTGTTTTTT. Protein: CASSSHDRGEEKLFF. The full variable domain, completed using reference TRBV5-1 and TRBJ1-4, is KAGVTQTPRYLIKTRGQQVTLSCSPISGHRSVSWYQQTPGQGLQFLFEYFSETQRNKGNFPGRFSGRQFSNSRSEMNVSTLELGDSALYLCASSSHDRGEEKLFFGSGTQLSVL.

This sequence joins TRBV12-2 and TRBJ2-1; the table's D call, TRBD2, has no DNA check behind it. TRBV12-2 is reported as a pseudogene. The CDR3 spans 19 residues. Here the CDR3 reads CASRLEGTSGGSSYNEQFF. For the CDR3, the DNA is TGTGCAAGTCGCTTAGAGGGGACTAGCGGGGGTAGCTCCTACAATGAGCAGTTCTTC.

V gene TRBV11-2 combines with J gene TRBJ2-7; D not resolved. Deletions cut 3 bases from V and 2 bases from J, with 8 bases between. Germline CDR1 SGHAT, CDR2 FQNNGV. This CDR3 spans 13 amino acids. The chain's CDR3 is CASSLGHTYEQYF. The CDR3 DNA is TGTGCCAGCAGCTTGGGCCATACCTACGAGCAGTACTTC.

This clone was found once. V is TRBV10-3 and J is TRBJ2-2; TRBD2 is a possible D gene (6 bases). The germline CDR1 and CDR2 sequences are ENHRY and SYGVKD. The CDR3 extends over 13 amino acids. V was trimmed by 4 bases and J by 6 bases, leaving 9 bases between them. The CDR3 DNA sequence: TGTGCCATCAGTGGGAGGGAGGCCGGGGAGCTGTTTTTT. It yields the protein CAISGREAGELFF.

This clone has more than one count but fewer than ten. The chain uses TRBV19 and TRBJ1-5; no clear D gene. The germline V gene has CDR1 LNHDA and CDR2 SQIVND (reference sequence). V was pared by 6 bases and J by 0 bases, with 15 bases between. This CDR3 is built from 16 residues. Here the CDR3 reads CASRNWARNSNQPQHF. The CDR3 DNA follows: TGTGCCAGTAGAAATTGGGCCAGAAATAGCAATCAGCCCCAGCATTTT.

V usage is TRBV7-9 and J usage is TRBJ2-2, with TRBD2 as a possible D gene (5 bases). The V end lost 7 bases, the J end lost 7 bases, and 13 bases lay between the germline ends. The CDR3 is made up of 13 amino acids. Germline V lookup: CDR1 SEHNR, CDR2 FQNEAQ (reference sequence). The CDR3 sequence: CASTHEGSGELFF. DNA of the CDR3: TGTGCCAGCACCCATGAGGGTAGCGGGGAGCTGTTTTTT.

This clone occurred once. This CDR3 reads CSVSRDEKLFF. As DNA, the CDR3 is TGCAGCGTTTCCAGGGATGAAAAACTGTTTTTT. The rearrangement links TRBV29-1 to TRBJ1-4, with a possible D match to TRBD1 (5 bases). This CDR3 is built from 11 residues. Germline V CDR1 and CDR2: SQVTM, ANQGSEA. V was trimmed by 5 bases and J by 6 bases, leaving 7 bases between them.

The rearrangement joins TRBV28 to TRBJ1-5; D is unresolved. Trimming removed 6 bases from V and 6 bases from J, with 12 bases in between. The CDR3 loop spans 13 amino acids. CDR1 is MDHEN, CDR2 SYDVKM, per germline. CDR3 sequence: CASSLLGGQPQHF. The DNA of the CDR3 is TGTGCCAGCAGCCTACTCGGAGGTCAGCCCCAGCATTTT.

This CDR3 reads CASSSPGQGTDTQYF. The CDR3 DNA reads as TGTGCCAGCAGTTCACCGGGACAGGGCACAGATACGCAGTATTTT. V gene TRBV5-6 combines with J gene TRBJ2-3, with TRBD1 matching 8 bases. J lost 1 base, V lost 5 bases, and 6 bases had no gene match. The CDR3 contains 15 residues. Germline CDR1 and CDR2: SGHDT and YYEEEE.

The chain joins TRBV7-2 to TRBJ2-5, with TRBD2 matching 13 bases. With 5 bases clipped from V and 5 bases from J, the junction kept 14 bases outside the gene matches. The CDR3 has 18 residues. From germline, CDR1 is SGHTA and CDR2 FQGNSA. Here the CDR3 reads CASSQSTSGGVLAETQYF. The CDR3 DNA follows: TGTGCCAGCAGCCAGTCAACTAGCGGGGGGGTGCTTGCGGAGACCCAGTACTTC.

J is TRBJ2-7 and V is TRBV5-4, with D possibly being TRBD1 (6 bases). The CDR3 is 16 amino acids. V lost 4 bases, J lost 4 bases, and 21 bases lay in between. From germline, CDR1 is SGHNT and CDR2 YYREEE (reference sequence). The CDR3 sequence: CASSLTPRTDFYEQYF. As DNA, the CDR3 is TGTGCCAGCAGCCTGACGCCTCGGACAGATTTTTACGAGCAGTACTTC.

The CDR3 reads CASSIGPGGSNQPQHF. The DNA of the CDR3 is TGTGCCAGTAGTATAGGCCCCGGGGGAAGCAATCAGCCCCAGCATTTT. The V call is TRBV19, the J call TRBJ1-5, with a possible D match to TRBD1 (5 bases). This CDR3 spans 16 amino acids. V was pared by 1 base and J by 1 base, with 11 bases between. From germline, CDR1 is LNHDA and CDR2 SQIVND (reference sequence).

The rearrangement links TRBV7-8 to TRBJ2-2; tentative D call: TRBD2 (5 bases). Germline V gene lookup returns CDR1 SGHVS and CDR2 FQNEAQ. The CDR3 extends over 15 amino acids. Trimming removed 5 bases from V and 5 bases from J, with 15 bases in between. CDR3: CASSPVRAATGELFF. CDR3 DNA: TGTGCCAGCAGCCCCGTGAGGGCGGCGACCGGGGAGCTGTTTTTT.

The chain links TRBV6-1 to TRBJ2-3; no clear D. Looked up from germline, CDR1 is MNHNS and CDR2 is SASEGT. The CDR3 loop spans 18 amino acids. Trimming left V 2 bases short and J 0 bases short, with 18 bases between. Here the CDR3 DNA reads TGTGCCAGCAGTGAATTTATGCGAGGTTTTTTGAGCACAGATACGCAGTATTTT. It is translated as CASSEFMRGFLSTDTQYF.

The genes are TRBV28 and TRBJ2-7, with D possibly TRBD1 on 7 matching bases. Trimming cost V 4 bases and J 3 bases, with 16 bases left between them. The CDR3 spans 15 residues. Germline CDR1 reads MDHEN; CDR2 reads SYDVKM. CDR3 region: CASSSQGRTYYEQYF. The DNA of the CDR3 is TGTGCCAGCAGTTCACAGGGGAGGACCTACTACGAGCAGTACTTC.